The 8 T cell receptor beta chains below all came from one sample that was sequenced in a study of T cells in localized non-small cell lung cancer. Data came from immunoSEQ multiplex PCR; TCRdb stores just in-frame clones and leaves some out. The sample lists over 20,000 clones, about 88% occurring once. Here the sequenced sample was peripheral blood, taken before any cancer treatment. The receptors here all came from a female donor of 60 years or more with stage I lung adenocarcinoma.

V gene TRBV18 combines with J gene TRBJ1-1; D is uncertain. CDR3 length: 12 residues. Germline V gives CDR1 KGHSH, CDR2 LQKENI. Trimming removed 0 bases from V and 7 bases from J, with 6 bases in between. CDR3 region: CASSPPDGEAFF. The CDR3 region has the DNA TGTGCCAGCTCACCACCCGACGGTGAAGCTTTCTTT.

V is TRBV7-3 and J is TRBJ1-1; 9 bases are a match to TRBD1. Germline V CDR1 and CDR2: SGHTA, FQGTGA. The CDR3 is made up of 12 amino acids. V lost 5 bases, J lost 9 bases, and 4 bases stayed unmatched. CDR3 in DNA: TGTGCCAGCAGCGCTGGGACAGGGAAAGCTTTCTTT. As protein: CASSAGTGKAFF. Using reference TRBV7-3 and TRBJ1-1 for the parts outside the CDR3, the full variable domain is GAGVSQTPSNKVTEKGKYVELRCDPISGHTALYWYRQSLGQGPEFLIYFQGTGAADDSGLPNDRFFAVRPEGSVSTLKIQRTERGDSAVYLCASSAGTGKAFFGQGTRLTVV.

V and J are TRBV6-6 and TRBJ2-5, with 7 bases fitting TRBD1. Germline V lookup: CDR1 MNHNY, CDR2 SVGAGI (reference sequence). This CDR3 spans 16 amino acids. With V trimmed by 7 bases and J by 2 bases, 13 bases remained unmatched. CDR3 bases: TGTGCCAGCACGACCCAGCAGGGGGATAGACAAGAGACCCAGTACTTC. It translates to CASTTQQGDRQETQYF.

CDR3 amino acids: CASSQGARAYEQYF. The DNA for the CDR3 is TGTGCCAGCAGCCAAGGAGCCCGGGCCTACGAGCAGTACTTC. The chain has TRBV4-2 and TRBJ2-7, with unresolved D. Trimming left V 1 base short and J 2 bases short, with 9 bases between. CDR3 length equals 14 residues. Germline CDR1 LGHNA, CDR2 YNFKEQ.

The chain joins TRBV29-1 to TRBJ1-2, with 7 bases aligning to TRBD1. The germline V gene has CDR1 SQVTM and CDR2 ANQGSEA. The junction had 5 bases not matched to a gene; V was cut back by 2 bases and J by 2 bases. The CDR3 spans 14 residues. CDR3 bases: TGCAGCGTTGAACCCGGGACAGCAAACTATGGCTACACCTTC. Translation: CSVEPGTANYGYTF.

The chain employs TRBV9 and TRBJ2-1; 7 bases are a match to TRBD2. This CDR3 has 17 residues. Germline V gene lookup returns CDR1 SGDLS and CDR2 YYNGEE. The junction had 9 bases not matched to a gene; V was cut back by 2 bases and J by 1 base. Written as DNA, the CDR3 is TGTGCCAGCAGCGTCGGCGGTCAGGGAGGGTCCTACAATGAGCAGTTCTTC. It specifies CASSVGGQGGSYNEQFF. Looking up the rest from reference TRBV9 and TRBJ2-1 gives the full variable domain: DSGVTQTPKHLITATGQRVTLRCSPRSGDLSVYWYQQSLDQGLQFLIQYYNGEERAKGNILERFSAQQFPDLHSELNLSSLELGDSALYFCASSVGGQGGSYNEQFFGPGTRLTVL.

The V call is TRBV6-1, the J call TRBJ1-1, with 8 bases fitting TRBD1. The CDR3 runs 15 residues. The ends lost 4 bases at V and 4 bases at J; junction bases unmatched: 8. Looked up from germline, CDR1 is MNHNS and CDR2 is SASEGT. CDR3 nucleotides: TGTGCCAGCAGTGGACAGGGGTTCGGGGCCACTGAAGCTTTCTTT. Amino acid sequence: CASSGQGFGATEAFF.

This clone was found a few times. The chain is built from TRBV4-1 and TRBJ2-3; 7 bases match TRBD2. The germline V gene encodes CDR1 MGHRA and CDR2 YSYEKL. Unmatched junction bases numbered 8, after V lost 8 bases and J lost 0 bases. The CDR3 is 15 residues long. CDR3 nucleotide sequence: TGCGCCAGCGGGGCATCTAGCGGCAGCACAGATACGCAGTATTTT. Protein product: CASGASSGSTDTQYF.